This entry lists 26 T cell receptor beta chains sequenced from one sample in a study of Ad26.COV2.S vaccination and SARS-CoV-2 variants. Treatment in this sample: 19 received Ad26.COV2.S at low or high dose, single or two shots; roughly five received placebo; per-sample allocation not given. Collection of samples fell on day 63 after the first vaccine or placebo injection. TCRdb's table, derived via immunoSEQ multiplex PCR, lists solely in-frame clones and lacks some. The sample has a few hundred thousand clones; over 75% are singletons. The sample here was peripheral blood, taken in a trial of Ad26.COV2.S vaccine versus placebo. These receptors were collected from a person between 18 and 59 years old who received the Ad26.COV2.S COVID-19 vaccine or a placebo.

The chain has TRBV5-5 and TRBJ2-1, with 8 bases fitting TRBD2. The J segment lost 2 bases and the V segment lost 0 bases, leaving 7 bases of the junction unmatched. The CDR3 consists of 17 residues. Per germline, CDR1 SGHKS and CDR2 YYEKEE (reference sequence). CDR3 in amino acids: CASSLAPRGATYNEQFF. CDR3 nucleotide sequence: TGTGCCAGCAGCTTGGCTCCGCGGGGGGCCACCTACAATGAGCAGTTCTTC.

The V and J genes are TRBV30 and TRBJ2-5; TRBD2 is a possible D gene (6 bases). The CDR3 runs 13 residues. V was cut by 0 bases and J by 5 bases, with 10 bases left in between. Germline V gene sequence: CDR1 GTSNPN, CDR2 SVGIG (reference sequence). The DNA for the CDR3 is TGTGCCTGGAGTGTGGGGGGATGGGAGACCCAGTACTTC. Encoded protein: CAWSVGGWETQYF.

The chain links TRBV19 to TRBJ1-2, with TRBD1 as a possible D gene (5 bases). The germline gives CDR1 LNHDA, CDR2 SQIVND (reference sequence). Trimming took 6 bases from V and 4 from J, leaving 15 bases between them. The CDR3 totals 14 residues. For the CDR3, the DNA is TGTGCCAGTAGCCAACCGGCAGGGTCCTATGGCTACACCTTC. It translates to CASSQPAGSYGYTF.

The rearrangement joins TRBV28 to TRBJ1-2, with 8 nucleotides matching TRBD1. Unmatched junction bases numbered 12, after V lost 4 bases and J lost 5 bases. This CDR3 region has 16 residues. Germline assignment: CDR1 MDHEN and CDR2 SYDVKM. The CDR3 DNA reads TGTGCCAGCAGTTCGGACAGGGTAGAATTTGGGTATGGCTACACCTTC. Its translation: CASSSDRVEFGYGYTF.

The CDR3 loop is CASSVGDRGPLHF. The CDR3 coding sequence is TGTGCCAGTAGTGTAGGGGACCGAGGACCCCTCCACTTT. The chain links TRBV19 to TRBJ1-6; D may be TRBD1 (5 bases). In germline, CDR1 is LNHDA, CDR2 SQIVND (reference sequence). Trimming cost V 5 bases and J 12 bases, with 14 bases left between them. This CDR3 has 13 amino acids.

The gene calls are TRBV18 and TRBJ1-5, with TRBD1 identical over 8 bases. J gave up 7 bases and V 1 base, and 12 bases lay outside the gene matches. The germline V gene encodes CDR1 KGHSH and CDR2 LQKENI. This CDR3 has 17 amino acids. CDR3 DNA: TGTGCCAGCTCACCACGCAGGACAGGGTGGGTGGAACAGCCCCAGCATTTT. Translating it yields CASSPRRTGWVEQPQHF.

The chain employs TRBV6-2 or TRBV6-3 and TRBJ2-2; perhaps TRBD2 as D (6 bases). The germline gives CDR1 MNHEY, CDR2 SVGEGT. The V end lost 1 base, the J end lost 6 bases, and 21 bases lay between the germline ends. The CDR3 totals 18 residues. The CDR3 nucleotides read TGTGCCAGCAGTTACTATGGCCGCCGGGGGAGGTCGGCCGGGGAGCTGTTTTTT. This codes for CASSYYGRRGRSAGELFF.

The CDR3 DNA reads as TGTGCCAGCAGCCAAGCAGGGAACTATCAGCCCCAGCATTTT. It translates to CASSQAGNYQPQHF. The J gene is TRBJ1-5, the V gene TRBV3-1 (or the pseudogene TRBV3-2); maybe TRBD1 (5 bases). Germline values: CDR1 LGHDT, CDR2 YNNKEL (reference sequence). Trimming shortened V by 1 base and J by 5 bases, and 9 bases separated the two germline ends. This CDR3 contains 14 residues.

The chain is built from TRBV2 and TRBJ1-2; weak D call: TRBD1 (6 bases). Trimming removed 10 bases at V and 4 bases at J, with 16 bases between. This CDR3 is 13 amino acids long. The germline gives CDR1 SNHLY, CDR2 FYNNEI. CDR3 sequence: CATTKRGAYGYTF. CDR3 sequence (DNA): TGTGCCACCACCAAGCGGGGGGCCTATGGCTACACCTTC.

The chain recombines TRBV5-1 with TRBJ2-2; D ambiguous. The V gene lost 0 bases and the J gene lost 2 bases, with 8 bases spanning the gap. This CDR3 is 15 amino acids long. Germline V lookup: CDR1 SGHRS, CDR2 YFSETQ. CDR3: CASSLAQSNTGELFF. CDR3 nucleotides: TGCGCCAGCAGCTTGGCTCAGTCTAACACCGGGGAGCTGTTTTTT.

The rearrangement uses TRBV6-6 and TRBJ1-2; TRBD1 matches 10 bases. Per the germline V gene, CDR1 is MNHNY and CDR2 is SVGAGI (reference sequence). The V gene end was trimmed by 2 bases and the J gene end by 1 base; junction bases not matched to a gene: 4. This CDR3 has 16 residues. Here the CDR3 DNA reads TGTGCCAGCAGTTACGGGACAGGGGTCGGTAACTATGGCTACACCTTC. Protein sequence: CASSYGTGVGNYGYTF.

Comments on this clone: Additional DNA sequences in this sample encode the identical CDR3. The V gene is TRBV30, the J gene TRBJ1-5; no clear D gene. Trimming removed 3 bases from V and 0 bases from J, with 6 bases in between. Per germline, CDR1 GTSNPN and CDR2 SVGIG (reference sequence). The CDR3 consists of 13 residues. CDR3 protein: CAWSADSNQPQHF. The CDR3 DNA sequence: TGTGCCTGGAGCGCAGATAGCAATCAGCCCCAGCATTTT.

V usage is TRBV7-2 and J usage is TRBJ2-7; TRBD2 agrees at 11 bases. The CDR3 sequence is 15 residues long. The germline V gene has CDR1 SGHTA and CDR2 FQGNSA. Unmatched junction bases numbered 10, after V lost 5 bases and J lost 7 bases. CDR3 sequence (DNA): TGTGCCAGCAGCGAAGGTAGCGGGGGGGCATGGGAGCAGTACTTC. Protein sequence: CASSEGSGGAWEQYF.

The V call is TRBV27, the J call TRBJ1-5; 10 bases align to TRBD1. Germline lookup yields CDR1 MNHEY and CDR2 SMNVEV (reference sequence). Unmatched junction bases numbered 7, after V lost 5 bases and J lost 6 bases. CDR3 length: 15 amino acids. Written as DNA, the CDR3 is TGTGCCAGCAGTGCGGGGACAGGGGATGCTCAGCCCCAGCATTTT. As protein: CASSAGTGDAQPQHF.

This clone came up once. The V and J genes are TRBV5-4 and TRBJ2-1; TRBD2 is a possible D gene (6 bases). This CDR3 contains 15 residues. Germline V gives CDR1 SGHNT, CDR2 YYREEE (reference sequence). Trimming cost V 5 bases and J 0 bases, with 12 bases left between them. The CDR3, as DNA: TGTGCCAGCAGAACGGACGGGGGCTCCTACAATGAGCAGTTCTTC. Translating gives CASRTDGGSYNEQFF.

J is TRBJ1-6 and V is TRBV7-3; tentatively, D is TRBD1 (5 bases). V was shortened by 2 bases and J by 8 bases, with 13 bases between the two germline ends. This CDR3 is built from 15 residues. CDR1 SGHTA and CDR2 FQGTGA come from the germline V gene. The CDR3 sequence: CASSLAAGWDSPLHF. The CDR3 bases are TGTGCCAGCAGCTTAGCGGCAGGGTGGGATTCACCCCTCCACTTT.

The V call is TRBV7-9, the J call TRBJ2-2; D is tentatively TRBD1 or TRBD2 (6 bases each). CDR3 size: 14 residues. Trimming left V 3 bases short and J 7 bases short, with 12 bases between. Germline V lookup: CDR1 SEHNR, CDR2 FQNEAQ (reference sequence). This CDR3 reads CASSFTGGGGELFF. The DNA for the CDR3 is TGTGCCAGCAGCTTCACCGGGGGCGGCGGGGAGCTGTTTTTT.

The rearrangement links TRBV5-3 to TRBJ1-5, with a weak D call TRBD1 (6 bases). TRBV5-3 is an open reading frame, and its role is uncertain. V was shortened by 2 bases and J by 3 bases, with 18 bases between the two germline ends. CDR3 length: 17 residues. The CDR3 sequence: CARSFNRALGSNQPQHF. The CDR3 DNA sequence: TGTGCCAGAAGCTTCAACAGGGCCCTGGGGTCCAATCAGCCCCAGCATTTT.

This sequence joins TRBV6-5 and TRBJ1-1; TRBD1 might be the D (5 bases). Trimming took off 6 bases at V and 0 bases at J, with 11 bases between the two ends. The CDR3 sequence is 14 residues long. CDR1 MNHEY and CDR2 SVGAGI come from the germline V gene. DNA for the CDR3: TGTGCCAGCAGGGACCCAGGGTTGAACACTGAAGCTTTCTTT. It yields the protein CASRDPGLNTEAFF.

V usage is TRBV28 and J usage is TRBJ1-5; D perhaps matches TRBD1 (5 bases). The length of the CDR3 is 15 residues. Germline V gene sequence: CDR1 MDHEN, CDR2 SYDVKM. Trimming pared 6 bases from V and 0 bases from J, leaving 12 bases between. CDR3 in DNA: TGTGCCAGCAGCCGGGACTTCGATAGCAATCAGCCCCAGCATTTT. Encoded protein: CASSRDFDSNQPQHF.

The V and J genes are TRBV5-1 and TRBJ1-3; D is unresolved. The germline CDR1 and CDR2 sequences are SGHRS and YFSETQ. The CDR3 extends over 17 amino acids. V dropped 0 bases and J dropped 0 bases, with 13 bases sitting between them. The CDR3 region has the DNA TGCGCCAGCAGCTTGGATGGCAGCCTCTACTCTGGAAACACCATATATTTT. This sequence encodes CASSLDGSLYSGNTIYF.

This chain links TRBV13 with TRBJ2-2; D gene ambiguous. Trimming cost V 2 bases and J 0 bases, with 10 bases left between them. The CDR3 contains 16 residues. Germline loops: CDR1 PRHDT, CDR2 FYEKMQ (reference sequence). CDR3 loop: CASSLFPGPNTGELFF. The CDR3 DNA is TGTGCCAGCAGCTTATTCCCGGGTCCGAACACCGGGGAGCTGTTTTTT.

V usage is TRBV28 and J usage is TRBJ2-7; D might be TRBD2 (6 bases). The CDR3 length is 14 residues. In germline, CDR1 is MDHEN, CDR2 SYDVKM. V was trimmed by 8 bases and J by 9 bases, leaving 23 bases between them. The CDR3 DNA reads TGTGCCAGCTCCTTATCGGGGGTACCAGGGCGGCAGTACTTC. Protein product: CASSLSGVPGRQYF.

The J gene is TRBJ2-1, the V gene TRBV19; TRBD2 matches 11 bases. J gave up 3 bases and V 7 bases, and 2 bases lay outside the gene matches. The CDR3 is 14 residues long. Germline lookup yields CDR1 LNHDA and CDR2 SQIVND (reference sequence). The CDR3 region has the DNA TGTGCCAGTACTAGCGGGGGGTTCTACAATGAGCAGTTCTTC. Residues: CASTSGGFYNEQFF. Full variable domain (missing parts from reference TRBV19 and TRBJ2-1): DGGITQSPKYLFRKEGQNVTLSCEQNLNHDAMYWYRQDPGQGLRLIYYSQIVNDFQKGDIAEGYSVSREKKESFPLTVTSAQKNPTAFYLCASTSGGFYNEQFFGPGTRLTVL.

CDR3 nucleotide sequence: TGTGCCAGCAGCGGGGAACAGGGCACAGATACGCAGTATTTT. This sequence encodes CASSGEQGTDTQYF. The chain employs TRBV7-9 and TRBJ2-3; TRBD1 might be the D (5 bases). CDR3 length: 14 residues. Trimming pared 5 bases from V and 1 base from J, leaving 10 bases between. The germline V gene encodes CDR1 SEHNR and CDR2 FQNEAQ (reference sequence).

The CDR3 region has the DNA TGCAGCACCAACGGGCCGCTCGCTAGCACAGATACGCAGTATTTT. It is translated as CSTNGPLASTDTQYF. The chain employs TRBV29-1 and TRBJ2-3, with no clear D. The CDR3 covers 15 residues. Germline CDR1 is SQVTM and CDR2 is ANQGSEA. V shed 8 bases and J shed 0 bases, with 18 bases lying between them.